Listed here is a single TCR beta chain. Antigen: not known. The source of the sample is a study of cytomegalovirus exposure and HLA in healthy donors. The study, taken as a whole, reports: Cytomegalovirus status was reportedly diagnosed by the classifier with high sensitivity and specificity. Because they were indistinguishable, some V segments, including TRBV6-2 and TRBV6-3, were excluded. Association of a missense DCLRE1C variant with TCR beta V- and J-gene trimming was reported in a later analysis.

Primers: 60 Vbeta forward and 13 Jbeta reverse. In the original processing: An analysis that came later counted some 85 million unique TCR beta chains, roughly 11 million shared. Only in-frame clones appear in the TCRdb table, and some are missing; sequencing was by immunoSEQ multiplex PCR. V, J and clone size are taken as reported in that table, and D and trimming were inferred from the DNA itself. The table has 150,000 to 200,000 clones, roughly 65% seen once; the top ten hold roughly 4.1%. The V gene's germline CDR1 is MNHEY and CDR2 SVGAGI. Trimming cost V 0 bases and J 8 bases; bases outside gene matches: 6. This CDR3 has 16 residues.

The V and J genes are TRBV6-5 and TRBJ2-1; the match to TRBD2 covers 11 bases. Sequenced: PBMCs. This receptor was obtained from a woman aged 18-29 years in good health and CMV-seropositive. CDR3 DNA: TGTGCCAGCAGTTACTCGGGGCTAGCGGGGGGCTATGAGCAGTTCTTC. Protein: CASSYSGLAGGYEQFF.